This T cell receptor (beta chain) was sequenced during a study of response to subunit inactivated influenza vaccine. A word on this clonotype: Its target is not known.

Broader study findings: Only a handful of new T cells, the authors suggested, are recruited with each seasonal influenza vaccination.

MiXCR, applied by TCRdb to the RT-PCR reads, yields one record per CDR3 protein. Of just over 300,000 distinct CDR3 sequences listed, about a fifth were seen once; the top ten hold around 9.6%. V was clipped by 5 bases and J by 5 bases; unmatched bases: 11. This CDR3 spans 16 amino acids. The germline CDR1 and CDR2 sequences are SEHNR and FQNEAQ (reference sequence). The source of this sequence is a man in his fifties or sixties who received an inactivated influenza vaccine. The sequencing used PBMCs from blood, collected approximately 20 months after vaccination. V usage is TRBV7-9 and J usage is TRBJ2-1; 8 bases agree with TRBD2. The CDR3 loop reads CASSAASGPGDNEQFF. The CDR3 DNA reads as TGTGCCAGCAGCGCAGCTAGCGGGCCCGGGGACAATGAGCAGTTCTTC. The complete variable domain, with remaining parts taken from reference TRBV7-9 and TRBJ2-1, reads DTGVSQNPRHKITKRGQNVTFRCDPISEHNRLYWYRQTLGQGPEFLTYFQNEAQLEKSRLLSDRFSAERPKGSFSTLEIQRTEQGDSAMYLCASSAASGPGDNEQFFGPGTRLTVL.